Shown below are 3 T cell receptor beta chains from a single sample sequenced in a study of tumor-infiltrating lymphocytes in localized non-small cell lung cancer. Using immunoSEQ multiplex PCR, the repertoire was profiled, and TCRdb retains in-frame clones only, with some absent. The sample records approximately 21,000 clones, 80% being singletons. Input material: lung tumor tissue. Receptors were obtained from a human donor with non-small cell lung cancer.

Here the CDR3 reads CASSLLGGQTQYF. CDR3 nucleotides: TGTGCCAGCAGCTTACTCGGGGGTCAGACCCAGTACTTC. The chain has TRBV7-9 and TRBJ2-5, with a weak D call TRBD2 (6 bases). Germline V lookup: CDR1 SEHNR, CDR2 FQNEAQ (reference sequence). There are 13 residues in the CDR3. V was pared by 2 bases and J by 6 bases, with 10 bases between.

This clone was recorded a few times. The V call is TRBV6-1, the J call TRBJ2-4; D call uncertain. Trimming shortened V by 1 base and J by 6 bases, and 10 bases separated the two germline ends. This CDR3 is built from 14 residues. CDR1 is MNHNS and CDR2 is SASEGT in the germline V gene. CDR3 nucleotide sequence: TGTGCCAGCAGTGAAGACCCTGTTAGAAACATTCAGTACTTC. Residues: CASSEDPVRNIQYF.

This clone was seen just once. This chain joins TRBV5-1 and TRBJ2-7; 9 bases are a match to TRBD1. This CDR3 spans 14 amino acids. J gave up 4 bases and V 7 bases, and 9 bases lay outside the gene matches. CDR1 SGHRS and CDR2 YFSETQ come from the germline V gene. The CDR3 region has the DNA TGCGCCAGCGCCCTCGACAGGGGGGGTTACGAGCAGTACTTC. Its protein is CASALDRGGYEQYF.